This TCR beta chain was identified during a study of blood T cell repertoires in COVID-19. Study details: Italy, Spain and the United States were the sources of the convalescent and acute COVID-19 samples. Sources were T cells, B-cell-depleted T cells, or PBMCs; the material itself was cDNA or gDNA.

The CDR3 runs to 21 residues. This clone was counted at least ten times. As handled by the study authors: By means of reference gene primer amplification, nucleated cell counts were estimated. Assay used: immunoSEQ multiplex PCR; TCRdb lists only in-frame clones, some missing. Clone size and the V and J calls come from that table; the DNA yielded D and trimming. The sample lists tens of thousands of clones, 85% to 95% occurring once. The sample comprised peripheral blood. The sequence came from a human donor with active COVID-19. The donor label of this sample is uncertain. The chain joins TRBV21-1 to TRBJ1-1; the table's TRBD1 call for D was not verified on the DNA. TRBV21-1 is recorded as a pseudogene. The CDR3 DNA reads as TGTGCCAGCAGCAAAGGGGGGCCCGGGTTAGGCAGGAGAAACTTGAACACTGAAGCTTTCTTT. It is translated as CASSKGGPGLGRRNLNTEAFF.